These 32 T cell receptor beta chains were sequenced from one sample in a study of human T cells and chemical hapten exposure. Time point given: pre-sensitization, week 0. The sample's treatment: therapeutic diphenylcyclopropenone sensitization with weekly scalp DPC. Via MiXCR, TCRdb re-called the RACE reads, giving one row per CDR3 protein. The data hold some 60,000 distinct CDR3 sequences, with about 11% observed a single time. The sample here was whole blood, taken in connection with sensitization to the hapten diphenylcyclopropenone (DPC). Every receptor here comes from a woman aged 40 to 50 with alopecia areata. Some clones in this sample may be carry-over from other donors' samples.

The rearrangement links TRBV20-1 to TRBJ1-4, with 9 bases identical to TRBD1. The CDR3 length is 13 residues. Per the germline V gene, CDR1 is DFQATT and CDR2 is SNEGSKA (reference sequence). The ends lost 3 bases at V and 7 bases at J; junction bases unmatched: 3. This chain's CDR3 is CSARDRGFEKLFF. CDR3 nucleotides: TGCAGTGCTAGGGACAGGGGATTTGAAAAACTGTTTTTT.

In its sample, this clonotype was seen many times. The chain employs TRBV3-1 and TRBJ2-3; no clear D. CDR3 length equals 13 residues. V lost 3 bases and J 7 bases, leaving 11 bases between the germline ends. From germline, CDR1 is LGHDT and CDR2 YNNKEL (reference sequence). CDR3 in amino acids: CASSQAGTHTQYF. Here the CDR3 DNA reads TGTGCCAGCAGCCAGGCCGGCACCCATACGCAGTATTTT.

This clonotype has at least ten counts. The rearrangement links TRBV3-1 to TRBJ1-2; the D is unclear. The CDR3 loop spans 13 amino acids. Germline V gene data show CDR1 as LGHDT and CDR2 as YNNKEL (reference sequence). V was clipped by 4 bases and J by 8 bases, with 14 bases between them. The CDR3 DNA follows: TGTGCCAGCAGCCTCACTTCCATGGCCGGCTACACCTTC. This gives the protein CASSLTSMAGYTF.

This clonotype occurred many times. The rearrangement uses TRBV14 and TRBJ2-1, with TRBD2 identical over 10 bases. Germline lookup yields CDR1 SGHDN and CDR2 FVKESK. V gave up 2 bases and J gave up 10 bases; unmatched junction bases: 11. This CDR3 spans 16 amino acids. CDR3 in DNA: TGTGCCAGCAGCCAATTGGCCCTAGCGGGAGTCAGGGAGCAGTTCTTC. Residues: CASSQLALAGVREQFF.

The V and J genes are TRBV23-1 and TRBJ1-5; no clear D. Being an ORF, TRBV23-1 has a function that is uncertain. The CDR3 has 18 amino acids. V shed 0 bases and J shed 0 bases, with 15 bases lying between them. DNA of the CDR3: TGCGCCAGCAGTCAATCGAACGGGTTAGATTATAGCAATCAGCCCCAGCATTTT. Amino acid sequence: CASSQSNGLDYSNQPQHF.

Notes on this clonotype: Being one base from a much bigger clone, this may be a read error. The chain is built from TRBV28 and TRBJ1-2; D perhaps matches TRBD1 (5 bases). Trimming left V 8 bases short and J 7 bases short, with 17 bases between. The CDR3 has 13 residues. Germline V gene lookup returns CDR1 MDHEN and CDR2 SYDVKM. The CDR3 DNA reads as TGTGCCAGCGGCCCGCCTCCCAGGGCTGGCTACACCTTC. Translation gives CASGPPPRAGYTF.

This clonotype was picked up a small number of times. The V and J genes are TRBV29-1 and TRBJ2-7; D is perhaps TRBD2 (5 bases). The V end was cut by 3 bases, the J end by 6 bases, with 15 bases between. The CDR3 is 13 residues long. The V gene's germline CDR1 is SQVTM and CDR2 ANQGSEA. The CDR3 region has the DNA TGCAGCGTTGAGAAAGGCGGGTCCGGCGAGCAGTACTTC. Amino acids: CSVEKGGSGEQYF.

Ten or more counts support this clonotype. V gene TRBV24-1 combines with J gene TRBJ2-7, with unresolved D. This CDR3 spans 11 amino acids. Germline V gives CDR1 KGHDR, CDR2 SFDVKD. The germline V and J ends were trimmed by 0 bases and 4 bases, with 0 bases remaining between them. CDR3 protein: CATSDLYEQYF. The CDR3 region has the DNA TGTGCCACCAGTGATTTGTACGAGCAGTACTTC.

This clonotype was seen many times. V and J are TRBV6-2 or TRBV6-3 and TRBJ2-7, with D possibly TRBD2 on 6 matching bases. The CDR3 loop spans 13 amino acids. The germline CDR1 and CDR2 sequences are MNHEY and SVGEGT. As DNA, the CDR3 is TGTGCGTCGTACGGGGGAAACTCCTACGAGCAGTACTTC. It is translated as CASYGGNSYEQYF.

The V call is TRBV4-3, the J call TRBJ2-7; 8 bases line up with TRBD1. The V gene's germline CDR1 is LGHNA and CDR2 YSLEER. The J segment lost 0 bases and the V segment lost 4 bases, leaving 8 bases of the junction unmatched. The CDR3 consists of 16 residues. The CDR3 is CASSRGQGAPSYEQYF. The CDR3 nucleotides read TGCGCCAGCAGCCGGGGGCAGGGGGCCCCCTCCTACGAGCAGTACTTC.

V gene TRBV7-2 combines with J gene TRBJ1-1; TRBD1 aligns across 7 bases. Germline trimming cut 5 bases from V and 7 bases from J; bases unmatched to any gene: 7. The CDR3 consists of 13 residues. Germline CDR1 and CDR2: SGHTA and FQGNSA. CDR3 loop: CASSRQGQLEAFF. In DNA, the CDR3 is TGTGCCAGCAGCCGGCAGGGACAGCTTGAAGCTTTCTTT.

This clonotype appeared a few times. In DNA form, the CDR3 reads TGTGCCAGCAGCCGCCGGGACAGGGGCGACAAGACACCCCTCCACTTT. This codes for CASSRRDRGDKTPLHF. This sequence joins TRBV5-4 and TRBJ1-6, with TRBD1 identical over 10 bases. Germline V gene lookup returns CDR1 SGHNT and CDR2 YYREEE (reference sequence). This CDR3 is 16 amino acids long. With 4 bases clipped from V and 11 bases from J, the junction kept 12 bases outside the gene matches.

At least ten counts were recorded for this clonotype. The chain uses TRBV25-1 and TRBJ2-5, with D perhaps matching TRBD1 or TRBD2 (6 bases each). Trimming took off 2 bases at V and 10 bases at J, with 20 bases between the two ends. From germline, CDR1 is MGHDK and CDR2 SYGVNS. There are 15 residues in the CDR3. The CDR3 here is CASSERGASEEGQYF. The CDR3 nucleotides read TGTGCCAGCAGTGAAAGGGGGGCCTCAGAGGAGGGCCAGTACTTC.

In its sample, this clonotype was seen many times. The chain carries TRBV7-2 and TRBJ2-1; 7 nucleotides align to TRBD2. The CDR3 totals 15 residues. V lost 7 bases and J lost 8; bases outside the gene matches: 14. Looked up from germline, CDR1 is SGHTA and CDR2 is FQGNSA. CDR3 residues: CASNKRAGEGHEQFF. CDR3 bases: TGTGCCAGCAATAAGAGGGCGGGAGAAGGCCATGAGCAGTTCTTC. Complete variable domain (other parts from reference TRBV7-2 and TRBJ2-1): GAGVSQSPSNKVTEKGKDVELRCDPISGHTALYWYRQSLGQGLEFLIYFQGNSAPDKSGLPSDRFSAERTGGSVSTLTIQRTQQEDSAVYLCASNKRAGEGHEQFFGPGTRLTVL.

The chain combines TRBV20-1 with TRBJ2-5; 9 bases line up with TRBD2. Germline lookup yields CDR1 DFQATT and CDR2 SNEGSKA (reference sequence). The junction had 8 bases not matched to a gene; V was cut back by 2 bases and J by 4 bases. The CDR3 spans 15 residues. The CDR3 loop is CSARRRLAGLETQYF. The CDR3 region has the DNA TGCAGTGCTAGAAGGAGGCTAGCGGGGTTAGAGACCCAGTACTTC.

The V call is TRBV7-6, the J call TRBJ2-3; D possibly corresponds to TRBD1 (6 bases). V lost 2 bases and J 4 bases, leaving 7 bases between the germline ends. Germline V gene lookup returns CDR1 SGHVS and CDR2 FNYEAQ. This CDR3 comprises 13 residues. For the CDR3, the DNA is TGTGCCAGCAGCTTAAAGGGGGCAGATACGCAGTATTTT. This sequence encodes CASSLKGADTQYF.

This clonotype was seen at least ten times. The chain has TRBV28 and TRBJ1-1, with D perhaps TRBD1 (6 bases). Germline assignment: CDR1 MDHEN and CDR2 SYDVKM. The CDR3 is 16 amino acids. Trimming removed 3 bases at V and 0 bases at J, with 14 bases between. The CDR3 loop is CASSLLPGVLNTEAFF. The CDR3 DNA reads as TGTGCCAGCAGTTTGCTGCCAGGGGTCTTGAACACTGAAGCTTTCTTT. Full variable domain (rest looked up from reference TRBV28 and TRBJ1-1): DVKVTQSSRYLVKRTGEKVFLECVQDMDHENMFWYRQDPGLGLRLIYFSYDVKMKEKGDIPEGYSVSREKKERFSLILESASTNQTSMYLCASSLLPGVLNTEAFFGQGTRLTVV.

This chain links TRBV6-1 with TRBJ2-4, with TRBD2 identical over 8 bases. V shed 6 bases, J shed 0 bases, and the junction held 7 bases outside the gene matches. Germline values: CDR1 MNHNS, CDR2 SASEGT. The CDR3 extends over 16 amino acids. CDR3 coding DNA: TGTGCCAGCAGCGCAGCGGGGGATGTAGCCAAAAACATTCAGTACTTC. Encoded protein: CASSAAGDVAKNIQYF.

This clonotype was seen repeatedly, ten times or more. The CDR3 DNA reads TGCAGCCGGCCAAACACTGAAGCTTTCTTT. Translating it yields CSRPNTEAFF. The gene calls are TRBV29-1 and TRBJ1-1; no clear D. With 8 bases removed from V and 2 bases from J, the gap between germline ends came to 6 bases. The CDR3 totals 10 residues. Looked up from germline, CDR1 is SQVTM and CDR2 is ANQGSEA.

This clonotype was seen a few times. The genes are TRBV5-1 and TRBJ1-4; D remains ambiguous. The CDR3 spans 15 residues. V shed 0 bases and J shed 3 bases, with 9 bases lying between them. The germline V gene encodes CDR1 SGHRS and CDR2 YFSETQ. CDR3 in amino acids: CASSLAGAPNEKLFF. In DNA, the CDR3 is TGCGCCAGCAGCTTGGCGGGTGCTCCTAATGAAAAACTGTTTTTT. Together with reference TRBV5-1 and TRBJ1-4, the CDR3 gives the full variable domain: KAGVTQTPRYLIKTRGQQVTLSCSPISGHRSVSWYQQTPGQGLQFLFEYFSETQRNKGNFPGRFSGRQFSNSRSEMNVSTLELGDSALYLCASSLAGAPNEKLFFGSGTQLSVL.

V and J are TRBV12-3 or TRBV12-4 and TRBJ2-7, with D possibly matching TRBD1 (6 bases). CDR3 size: 14 residues. Trimming stripped 2 bases from V and 4 bases from J, with 12 bases between. CDR3 loop: CASSLSGTPYEQYF. The CDR3 nucleotides are TGTGCCAGCAGTTTAAGTGGGACACCATACGAGCAGTACTTC.

The genes are TRBV28 and TRBJ2-1; D uncertain. The V gene's germline CDR1 is MDHEN and CDR2 SYDVKM. The CDR3 length is 12 residues. Trimming took 3 bases from V and 9 from J, leaving 9 bases between them. The CDR3 loop reads CASSLKIGEQFF. CDR3 nucleotide sequence: TGTGCCAGCAGTTTGAAAATTGGTGAGCAGTTCTTC.

The CDR3 DNA reads as TGTGCCAGCAGTTTCTCACTAGCGGGGGCGTTAGAAGAGACCCAGTACTTC. The encoded protein is CASSFSLAGALEETQYF. V is TRBV6-2 or TRBV6-3 and J is TRBJ2-5; 11 bases map to TRBD2. The CDR3 spans 17 residues. With 4 bases clipped from V and 3 bases from J, the junction kept 10 bases outside the gene matches. Germline V lookup: CDR1 MNHEY, CDR2 SVGEGT.

The chain joins TRBV4-2 to TRBJ2-7; 9 nucleotides align to TRBD2. The length of the CDR3 is 16 residues. The V gene end was trimmed by 2 bases and the J gene end by 4 bases; junction bases not matched to a gene: 9. Germline values: CDR1 LGHNA, CDR2 YNFKEQ. The CDR3 DNA reads TGTGCCAGCAGCCAATTAGGTAGCGGGAGTGGTTACGAGCAGTACTTC. Translated, it gives CASSQLGSGSGYEQYF.

This rearrangement joins TRBV5-1 to TRBJ2-7, with 9 nucleotides matching TRBD2. This CDR3 has 13 amino acids. Trimming at V came to 0 bases and at J to 9 bases, leaving 4 bases not matched to a gene. Per the germline V gene, CDR1 is SGHRS and CDR2 is YFSETQ. The CDR3 bases are TGCGCCAGCAGCTTGGCGTCGACTAGCGGGCAGTACTTC. Residues: CASSLASTSGQYF.

The sample holds many counts of this clonotype. The chain recombines TRBV28 with TRBJ2-3, with D maybe TRBD1 (5 bases). The CDR3 loop spans 14 amino acids. Germline CDR1 MDHEN, CDR2 SYDVKM. Trimming took 6 bases from V and 0 from J, leaving 10 bases between them. CDR3: CASSNQGSTDTQYF. DNA of the CDR3: TGTGCCAGCAGCAACCAGGGAAGCACAGATACGCAGTATTTT. The complete variable domain, with remaining parts taken from reference TRBV28 and TRBJ2-3, reads DVKVTQSSRYLVKRTGEKVFLECVQDMDHENMFWYRQDPGLGLRLIYFSYDVKMKEKGDIPEGYSVSREKKERFSLILESASTNQTSMYLCASSNQGSTDTQYFGPGTRLTVL.

This clonotype was found many times. The chain is built from TRBV9 and TRBJ2-7; 8 positions agree with TRBD1. Trimming removed 0 bases from V and 9 bases from J; junction bases left unmatched: 8. Germline CDR1 reads SGDLS; CDR2 reads YYNGEE. This CDR3 contains 14 residues. CDR3 residues: CASSVGQGALRQYF. The CDR3 nucleotides read TGTGCCAGCAGCGTAGGGCAGGGGGCCTTAAGGCAGTACTTC.

This chain uses TRBV14 with TRBJ2-2; perhaps TRBD2 as D (7 bases). Germline V gene lookup returns CDR1 SGHDN and CDR2 FVKESK. Trimming took off 4 bases at V and 7 bases at J, with 16 bases between the two ends. The CDR3 is made up of 15 amino acids. The CDR3 DNA sequence: TGTGCCAGCAGCCCCGCTCGGGGGGCGGGCGGGGAGCTGTTTTTT. Translation: CASSPARGAGGELFF. The whole variable domain, filled in from reference TRBV14 and TRBJ2-2, reads EAGVTQFPSHSVIEKGQTVTLRCDPISGHDNLYWYRRVMGKEIKFLLHFVKESKQDESGMPNNRFLAERTGGTYSTLKVQPAELEDSGVYFCASSPARGAGGELFFGEGSRLTVL.

The chain combines TRBV10-1 with TRBJ2-5; no definite D call. Germline values: CDR1 WNHNN, CDR2 SYGVQD (reference sequence). The germline V and J ends were trimmed by 4 bases and 2 bases, with 11 bases remaining between them. The CDR3 covers 14 residues. The CDR3 DNA sequence: TGCGCCAGCAGTGGCTCGGGCAGACAAGAGACCCAGTACTTC. This gives the protein CASSGSGRQETQYF.

The rearrangement uses TRBV6-1 and TRBJ2-1; 11 bases match TRBD2. This CDR3 has 15 residues. CDR1 MNHNS and CDR2 SASEGT come from the germline V gene. Trimming at V came to 6 bases and at J to 2 bases, leaving 3 bases not matched to a gene. The CDR3 DNA follows: TGTGCCAGCAGACCGACTAGCGGGGCCTACAATGAGCAGTTCTTC. Its translation: CASRPTSGAYNEQFF.

The rearrangement uses TRBV7-9 and TRBJ2-1; a possible D gene is TRBD1 (6 bases). The germline V gene encodes CDR1 SEHNR and CDR2 FQNEAQ (reference sequence). Trimming took 6 bases from V and 10 from J, leaving 13 bases between them. The CDR3 spans 12 residues. The CDR3 nucleotides are TGTGCCAGCAGTAGTACAGGGAACGAGCAGTTCTTC. It codes for CASSSTGNEQFF.

This clonotype was detected many times. The gene calls are TRBV2 and TRBJ2-5; the match to TRBD2 covers 9 bases. This CDR3 is built from 15 residues. V lost 3 bases to trimming and J lost 2 bases; unmatched junction nucleotides: 4. The V gene's germline CDR1 is SNHLY and CDR2 FYNNEI. The CDR3 sequence: CASSEGLASQETQYF. The CDR3 DNA follows: TGTGCCAGCAGTGAGGGACTAGCTTCTCAAGAGACCCAGTACTTC.